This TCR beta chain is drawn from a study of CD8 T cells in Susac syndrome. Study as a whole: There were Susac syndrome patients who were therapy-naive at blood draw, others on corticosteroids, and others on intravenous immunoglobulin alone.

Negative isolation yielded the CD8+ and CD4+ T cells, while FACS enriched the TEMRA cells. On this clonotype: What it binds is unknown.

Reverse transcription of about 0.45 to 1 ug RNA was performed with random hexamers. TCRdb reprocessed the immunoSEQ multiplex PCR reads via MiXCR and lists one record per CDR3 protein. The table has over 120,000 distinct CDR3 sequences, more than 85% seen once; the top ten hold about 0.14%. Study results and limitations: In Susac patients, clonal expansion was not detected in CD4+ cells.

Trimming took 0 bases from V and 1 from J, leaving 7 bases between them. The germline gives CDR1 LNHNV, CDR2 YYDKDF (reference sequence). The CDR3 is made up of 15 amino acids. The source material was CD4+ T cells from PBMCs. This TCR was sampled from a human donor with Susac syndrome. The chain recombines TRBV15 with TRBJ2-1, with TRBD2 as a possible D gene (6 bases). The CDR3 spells CATSRDRGSYNEQFF. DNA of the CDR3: TGTGCCACCAGCAGAGATCGGGGGTCCTACAATGAGCAGTTCTTC.